This T cell receptor beta chain emerged from a study of T cells in Graves' hyperthyroidism and ophthalmopathy. General study findings and limits: Model-based prediction identified ophthalmopathy a median about 6 months prior to its onset.

Patients with uncontrolled infections, other autoimmune diseases, pregnancy or lactation were excluded. In making diagnoses, clinical symptoms, serum thyroxine and TRAb, thyroid ultrasound and orbital computed tomography were all used. The V end was cut by 2 bases, the J end by 4 bases, with 17 bases between. The V gene's germline CDR1 is SGHRS and CDR2 YFSETQ. The CDR3 extends over 16 amino acids. This clonotype was counted only a few times. Its specificity is not known. Amplification of TCR beta CDR3 regions used RNA as the template. TCR CDR3 regions were first amplified by RT-PCR with HTBI primers. TCRdb used MiXCR to reprocess the multiplex PCR reads, holding one entry per CDR3 protein. The sample records about 480,000 distinct CDR3 sequences, approximately 23% being singletons.

The sequence came from a woman aged 70-85 years with Graves' ophthalmopathy. The sample consisted of blood. The genes are TRBV5-1 and TRBJ2-3; D perhaps matches TRBD2 (7 bases). The CDR3 DNA sequence: TGCGCCAGCAGCTTAGTAGCGGGCTCAGGGGCAGATACGCAGTATTTT. It specifies CASSLVAGSGADTQYF. Full variable domain (remainder filled in from reference TRBV5-1 and TRBJ2-3): KAGVTQTPRYLIKTRGQQVTLSCSPISGHRSVSWYQQTPGQGLQFLFEYFSETQRNKGNFPGRFSGRQFSNSRSEMNVSTLELGDSALYLCASSLVAGSGADTQYFGPGTRLTVL.